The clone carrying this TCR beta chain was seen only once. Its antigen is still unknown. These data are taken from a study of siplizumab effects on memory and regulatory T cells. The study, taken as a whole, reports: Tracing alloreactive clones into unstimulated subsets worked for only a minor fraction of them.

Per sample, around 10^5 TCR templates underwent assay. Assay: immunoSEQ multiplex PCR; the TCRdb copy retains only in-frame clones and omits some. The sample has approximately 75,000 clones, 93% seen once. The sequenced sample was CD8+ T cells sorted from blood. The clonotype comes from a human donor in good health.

CDR3 sequence reads: CASSSRQDYNEQFF. Written as DNA, the CDR3 is TGTGCCAGCAGCTCCCGACAGGACTACAATGAGCAGTTCTTC. The J gene is TRBJ2-1, the V gene TRBV7-9; a possible D gene is TRBD1 (6 bases). The CDR3 covers 14 residues. Looked up from germline, CDR1 is SEHNR and CDR2 is FQNEAQ (reference sequence). Trimming left V 4 bases short and J 3 bases short, with 10 bases between.